This TCR beta chain was documented in a study of tumor-infiltrating lymphocytes in primary liver carcinoma. Germline DNA was also extracted, with blood RNA taken from unsorted whole blood. Among the patients, all had chronic HBV infection and none had been treated. As to this clonotype: As yet, its antigen is unknown. This clone may be a read error of a much larger clone one base away.

Study-wide results and limits: Blood had a significantly lower top-250-clone fraction than tumors did (p = 0.039).

The researchers produced TCR beta cDNA from 400 to 650 ng total RNA with a constant-region primer. Libraries of TCR beta came from three nested multiplex PCR rounds with slightly modified ARM-PCR. The first two PCR rounds used TRBV1-TRBV30 forward primers with a C-beta reverse primer, around 10 cycles each. Via MiXCR, TCRdb re-called the multiplex PCR reads, giving one row per CDR3 protein. The repertoire includes approximately 300,000 distinct CDR3 sequences, roughly 60% of them detected once, and roughly 10% sits in the top ten. CDR1 and CDR2 (germline): LGHNT, FRNRAP. The CDR3 has 14 residues. The gene calls are TRBV12-5 and TRBJ2-3; tentative D call: TRBD2 (5 bases). This TCR was recovered from a man aged 40-49 years with primary liver carcinoma and hepatitis B virus infection. Sequencing was performed on peripheral blood. The CDR3 is CTSGLQPSTDTQYF. CDR3 DNA: TGTACTAGTGGTCTACAACCTTCCACAGATACGCAGTATTTT.